This is a list of T cell receptor beta chains from one sample in a study of tumor and adjacent non-tumor tissue in lung cancer. TCRdb independently ran MiXCR on the multiplex PCR reads; one entry per CDR3 protein. This repertoire shows 69,000 or so distinct CDR3 sequences, around 78% found once; its top ten account for 28%. Sequencing was done on a sample of lung tumor tissue. Source of these receptors: a man aged 55-75 years with non-small cell lung cancer. The CDR3 runs from the conserved cysteine through the conserved F or W. The order of the fields is D gene, J gene, V gene, clone size, CDR3 protein, CDR3 DNA. D genes are given only for firm matches. Clone size is not always given. Where it is, it says once, few, many or a class for expanded clones.

TRBD1,TRBJ2-1,TRBV10-2,NA,CATSESPTGALNEQFF,TGCGCCACCAGTGAGTCGCCGACAGGGGCCTTAAATGAGCAATTCTTC
NA,TRBJ1-1,TRBV20-1,NA,CSAYGAEGMKTEALF,TGCAGTGCCTACGGCGCCGAGGGGATGAAGACTGAAGCTCTCTTT
NA,TRBJ2-4,TRBV7-9,few,CASSRIGGMAKNIQYF,TGTGCCAGCAGCCGCATTGGGGGCATGGCCAAAAACATTCAGTACTTC
NA,TRBJ2-7,TRBV29-1,many,CSVEEPGPSNYEQYF,TGCAGCGTTGAAGAACCTGGCCCATCCAACTACGAGCAGTACTTC
NA,TRBJ1-2,TRBV29-1,NA,CIVARGYGYTF,TGTATCGTTGCCAGGGGCTATGGCTACACCTTC
TRBD2,TRBJ2-1,TRBV20-1,NA,CNARAGADNEQFF,TGCAATGCTAGGGCGGGAGCGGACAATGAGCAATTCTTC
NA,TRBJ2-3,TRBV6-5,NA,CSSRHRVTDTRYF,TGTTCCAGCAGGCACAGGGTAACAGATACGCGGTATTTT
NA,TRBJ2-3,TRBV20-1,NA,CSDRSLNTATQYF,TGCAGTGATAGATCGCTCAACACAGCTACGCAGTATTTC
NA,TRBJ2-6,TRBV29-1,NA,CTVRVSSSGANVVTF,TGCACCGTAAGGGTTTCTAGTTCGGGGGCCAACGTCGTGACTTTC
NA,TRBJ2-2,TRBV11-1,NA,CASSYISVTGEQFF,TGTGCCAGCAGCTATATTAGTGTCACCGGGGAGCAGTTTTTT
NA,TRBJ2-5,TRBV29-1,large,CSGQSQETQYF,TGCAGCGGTCAGAGCCAAGAGACCCAGTACTTC
NA,TRBJ2-2,TRBV10-1,NA,CASSVLTGGELFF,TGCGCCAGCAGTGTACTGACGGGAGGGGAGCTGTTTTTT
TRBD1,TRBJ2-5,TRBV24-1,NA,CAISHGAGTGEETQYF,TGTGCCATCAGTCACGGGGCCGGGACAGGAGAAGAGACCCAGTACTTC
NA,TRBJ2-7,TRBV20-1,NA,CSVKASHLTGEQYF,TGCAGTGTTAAAGCATCCCATCTGACTGGCGAGCAGTACTTC
TRBD2,TRBJ2-3,TRBV5-4,NA,CAGSPFEREPGDRQYF,TGTGCCGGCAGCCCTTTCGAGCGGGAGCCGGGAGATAGGCAGTATTTT
NA,TRBJ2-7,TRBV28,NA,CASSFGPGSSYEQYF,TGTGCCAGCAGTTTCGGGCCGGGGAGCTCCTACGAGCAGTACTTC
NA,TRBJ1-1,TRBV11-1,NA,CANSSDVYDTEAFF,TGTGCCAACAGCTCGGACGTGTACGACACTGAAGCTTTCTTT
NA,TRBJ2-6,TRBV6-1,NA,CASRPQAGAYFLSF,TGTGCCAGCAGACCCCAGGCGGGGGCCTACTTCCTGTCTTTC
TRBD1,TRBJ2-2,TRBV6-1,NA,CATPLGQGAPGELFF,TGTGCCACCCCCCTGGGACAGGGGGCGCCTGGGGAGCTGTTTTTT
NA,TRBJ1-1,TRBV12-3/TRBV12-4,few,CVSRPQQNTEAFF,TGTGTCAGCAGGCCGCAACAGAACACTGAAGCTTTCTTT
NA,TRBJ2-2,TRBV12-3/TRBV12-4,NA,CASSYGGRSWELFF,TGTGCCAGCAGTTATGGAGGGCGGTCATGGGAGCTGTTTTTT
NA,TRBJ2-1,TRBV2,NA,CASSVGLEQFF,TGTGCCAGCAGTGTCGGTCTTGAGCAGTTCTTC
NA,TRBJ2-1,TRBV19,NA,CPTWGRPYNEQFF,TGTCCTACATGGGGGAGGCCCTACAATGAGCAGTTCTTC
TRBD2,TRBJ2-2,TRBV6-5,NA,CASSGAGGNTGELLF,TGTGCCAGCAGTGGAGCGGGGGGTAACACTGGGGAGCTGTTGTTT
NA,TRBJ2-2,TRBV28,NA,CASTWGLGTGEMFF,NA
NA,TRBJ2-4,TRBV20-1,many,CSARDMSGQLNIQYF,TGCAGTGCTAGAGATATGTCCGGGCAACTTAACATTCAGTACTTC
NA,TRBJ1-1,TRBV10-2,NA,CASSYRAGTESFF,TGCGCCAGCAGCTACAGGGCTGGGACTGAATCTTTCTTT
TRBD2,TRBJ2-3,TRBV12-3/TRBV12-4,many,CASSPTSGSDTQYF,TGTGCCAGCAGCCCCACTAGCGGGAGTGATACGCAGTATTTT
NA,TRBJ2-1,TRBV11-1,NA,CASSESDERFF,TGTGCCAGCAGTGAGAGCGATGAGCGGTTCTTC
TRBD1,TRBJ2-1,TRBV5-4,many,CASKRTGNLVGVF,TGTGCCAGCAAGAGGACAGGGAACCTCGTGGGGGTCTTC
TRBD1,TRBJ1-6,TRBV20-1,many,CSARRPGGVSPLHF,TGCAGTGCTAGACGACCAGGGGGTGTATCACCCCTCCACTTT
NA,TRBJ2-1,TRBV10-1,NA,CTSSSLGRSNKQFF,TGCACCAGCAGTTCCCTGGGACGTTCCAATAAGCAGTTCTTC
TRBD2,TRBJ2-1,TRBV20-1,few,CSARERGSSYNEQFF,TGCAGTGCTAGAGAGCGGGGGAGCTCCTACAATGAGCAGTTCTTC
NA,TRBJ1-1,TRBV28,NA,CASSTGTSNMNTEAFF,TGTGCCAGCAGTACGGGGACATCCAACATGAACACTGAAGCTTTCTTT
NA,TRBJ2-7,TRBV20-1,once,CSCLEENSYEQYF,TGCAGTTGCTTAGAGGAGAATTCCTATGAGCAGTACTTC
NA,TRBJ1-5,TRBV6-6,NA,CVSRTHRNTNKNF,TGTGTAAGCAGAACACACAGGAATACGAACAAAAATTTT
NA,TRBJ2-3,TRBV11-3,NA,CASNLVPQNTHYF,TGTGCCAGCAACTTAGTCCCCCAAAATACGCACTATTTT
NA,TRBJ1-1,TRBV20-1,NA,CSDRDGQGTTEALF,TGCAGTGATAGGGACGGGCAAGGTACAACTGAAGCTCTCTTT
TRBD2,TRBJ2-1,TRBV29-1,NA,CSAPGTSGREAKQFF,TGCAGCGCTCCAGGGACTAGCGGGAGAGAGGCTAAGCAGTTTTTC
NA,TRBJ1-6,TRBV5-6,NA,CVSRPEVCSYNSPLRF,TGTGTCAGCAGACCCGAAGTCTGCTCCTATAATTCACCCCTCCGCTTT
NA,TRBJ1-1,TRBV28,few,CASSLLQGSNTEAFF,TGTGCCAGCAGTTTATTACAGGGTTCGAACACTGAAGCTTTCTTT
TRBD2,TRBJ2-7,TRBV5-5,once,CASSLESGRSYKQYF,TGTGCCAGCAGTTTGGAGAGCGGGAGATCCTACAAGCAGTACTTC
NA,TRBJ2-3,TRBV20-1,once,CSVTASTDMQYF,TGCAGTGTTACCGCTAGCACAGATATGCAGTATTTT
NA,TRBJ2-7,TRBV11-3,NA,CASSPSWGSDEQYF,TGTGCCAGCAGCCCGTCGTGGGGGTCCGACGAGCAGTACTTC
NA,TRBJ1-5,TRBV6-5,few,CARGGDRNQPQHF,TGTGCCAGAGGAGGGGATAGAAATCAGCCCCAGCATTTT
TRBD2,TRBJ2-1,TRBV6-2/TRBV6-3,NA,CASTLGTSGNTRNYQFF,TGTGCCAGCACCCTCGGGACTAGCGGGAATACGAGAAATTATCAGTTCTTC
NA,TRBJ2-5,TRBV20-1,NA,CSGRGGGKTQYF,TGCAGTGGGAGGGGGGGAGGAAAGACCCAGTACTTC
NA,TRBJ2-7,TRBV6-1,NA,CASAGTDLKEQYF,TGTGCCAGCGCCGGGACCGACCTTAAGGAGCAGTACTTC
NA,TRBJ2-2,TRBV5-5,NA,CASSRNQNTGELFF,TGCGCCAGCAGCAGGAACCAGAACACCGGGGAGCTGTTTTTT
NA,TRBJ1-2,TRBV6-5,NA,CAGSREGYGYTF,TGTGCCGGCAGCCGCGAAGGCTATGGCTACACCTTC
NA,TRBJ2-1,TRBV11-2,NA,CSSSLESGRIEKFF,TGTTCCAGCAGCTTAGAGAGTGGGAGGATCGAGAAGTTCTTC
TRBD1,TRBJ2-7,TRBV7-8,NA,CANSSRQGPSYEQYF,TGTGCCAACAGCTCCCGACAGGGACCATCTTACGAGCAGTACTTC
NA,TRBJ1-1,TRBV6-1,NA,CASGLRDAEAFF,TGTGCCAGCGGTCTCCGGGACGCTGAAGCTTTCTTT